The 18 T cell receptor beta chains below all came from one sample that was sequenced in a study of PD-1 blockade in classical Hodgkin lymphoma. Described time point: cycle 4 day 1 (C4D1), after less than 7 weeks of nivolumab. Following autologous stem cell transplantation, relapse occurred in every patient, and exposure to brentuximab vedotin varied. Method: immunoSEQ multiplex PCR; TCRdb's copy keeps in-frame clones and lacks some. The sample gives roughly 40,000 clones, around 80% of which show up once; more than 35% is in the top ten. The material sequenced was peripheral blood mononuclear cells (PBMCs), taken before the fourth cycle of nivolumab. These receptors were taken from a human donor with classical Hodgkin lymphoma.

V usage is TRBV30 and J usage is TRBJ1-2; D not certain. CDR3 length: 17 residues. CDR1 and CDR2 from the germline V gene are GTSNPN and SVGIG (reference sequence). V was cut by 0 bases and J by 4 bases, with 21 bases left in between. Here the CDR3 reads CAWSVLRQSHLRYGYTF. DNA of the CDR3: TGTGCCTGGAGTGTACTGCGGCAGAGTCATCTACGCTATGGCTACACCTTC.

The CDR3 nucleotides are TGTGCCAGCTCCGAGGACAGGCTATATCAGCCCCAGCATTTT. Amino acids: CASSEDRLYQPQHF. This rearrangement joins TRBV18 to TRBJ1-5, with 7 bases matching TRBD1. This CDR3 comprises 14 residues. The V gene end was trimmed by 6 bases and the J gene end by 5 bases; junction bases not matched to a gene: 7. CDR1 is KGHSH, CDR2 LQKENI, per germline.

The chain combines TRBV25-1 with TRBJ1-1; D is perhaps TRBD1 (6 bases). Germline CDR1 is MGHDK and CDR2 is SYGVNS. The CDR3 extends over 13 amino acids. V gave up 5 bases and J gave up 4 bases, with 11 bases separating them. The CDR3 nucleotides are TGTGCCAGCAGTCAGGGGCTGCGCACTGAAGCTTTCTTT. Its protein is CASSQGLRTEAFF.

The chain combines TRBV5-1 with TRBJ2-1, with 9 bases lining up with TRBD1. The CDR3 contains 15 residues. V shed 5 bases and J 5 bases; nucleotides not matched to a gene: 8. Germline V gene lookup returns CDR1 SGHRS and CDR2 YFSETQ. The CDR3 reads CASSFLGTGNNEQFF. CDR3 sequence (DNA): TGCGCCAGCAGTTTCTTGGGGACAGGGAACAATGAGCAGTTCTTC.

This chain links TRBV5-1 with TRBJ2-7, with 8 bases fitting TRBD2. Germline V lookup: CDR1 SGHRS, CDR2 YFSETQ. The V and J ends lost 0 bases and 2 bases, in that order; junction bases with no gene match: 4. The CDR3 spans 15 residues. The CDR3 loop is CASSLAGGATYEQYF. The CDR3 DNA reads TGCGCCAGCAGCTTGGCCGGGGGGGCCACCTACGAGCAGTACTTC.

J is TRBJ1-5 and V is TRBV5-6; TRBD1 matches at 8 bases. The CDR3 contains 16 residues. The germline gives CDR1 SGHDT, CDR2 YYEEEE. V lost 3 bases and J lost 2; bases outside the gene matches: 7. This CDR3 is CASSSLTGAGNQPQHF. The DNA for the CDR3 is TGTGCCAGCAGCTCGTTGACAGGGGCGGGCAATCAGCCCCAGCATTTT. Full variable domain (rest looked up from reference TRBV5-6 and TRBJ1-5): DAGVTQSPTHLIKTRGQQVTLRCSPKSGHDTVSWYQQALGQGPQFIFQYYEEEERQRGNFPDRFSGHQFPNYSSELNVNALLLGDSALYLCASSSLTGAGNQPQHFGDGTRLSIL.

The chain has TRBV19 and TRBJ2-1; D gene uncertain. Germline V CDR1 and CDR2: LNHDA, SQIVND (reference sequence). The V and J ends lost 6 bases and 1 base respectively, with 13 bases between them. This CDR3 region has 15 residues. CDR3 nucleotides: TGTGCCAGTAGCCTGACACTCATTTCCTACAATGAGCAGTTCTTC. This gives the protein CASSLTLISYNEQFF.

This clone is deemed medium-sized. Other nucleotide sequences in the sample specify the same CDR3. This sequence joins TRBV11-2 and TRBJ2-7; D remains unclear. There are 12 residues in the CDR3. Germline lookup yields CDR1 SGHAT and CDR2 FQNNGV. Trimming shortened V by 1 base and J by 1 base, and 2 bases separated the two germline ends. The CDR3 nucleotides read TGTGCCAGCAGCTTAGGATCCTACGAGCAGTACTTC. This sequence encodes CASSLGSYEQYF.

This clone was detected only once. The V gene is TRBV6-5, the J gene TRBJ1-5; TRBD1 is a possible D gene (5 bases). In germline, CDR1 is MNHEY, CDR2 SVGAGI. V lost 0 bases to trimming and J lost 8 bases, with 11 bases between them. The CDR3 sequence is 14 residues long. CDR3 in amino acids: CASSYSFGGEPQHF. The CDR3 nucleotides read TGTGCCAGCAGTTACTCGTTTGGGGGTGAGCCCCAGCATTTT.

This chain joins TRBV19 and TRBJ2-2; a weak D match, TRBD1 (6 bases). From germline, CDR1 is LNHDA and CDR2 SQIVND (reference sequence). The CDR3 sequence is 13 residues long. The V and J ends lost 9 bases and 4 bases respectively, with 12 bases between them. CDR3 DNA sequence: TGTGCCAGCTCACAGGGTTCCACCGGGGAGCTGTTTTTT. Its translation: CASSQGSTGELFF.

The chain combines TRBV7-2 with TRBJ2-7, with D uncertain. The CDR3 sequence is 15 residues long. V lost 1 base and J 3 bases, leaving 13 bases between the germline ends. Germline V CDR1 and CDR2: SGHTA, FQGNSA. This CDR3 is CASSLDLSSVYEQYF. The CDR3 nucleotides are TGTGCCAGCAGCTTAGATCTATCATCGGTCTACGAGCAGTACTTC. The whole variable domain, remainder taken from reference TRBV7-2 and TRBJ2-7, is GAGVSQSPSNKVTEKGKDVELRCDPISGHTALYWYRQSLGQGLEFLIYFQGNSAPDKSGLPSDRFSAERTGGSVSTLTIQRTQQEDSAVYLCASSLDLSSVYEQYFGPGTRLTVT.

The V and J genes are TRBV4-3 and TRBJ2-1; weak D call: TRBD2 (5 bases). Trimming stripped 1 base from V and 8 bases from J, with 6 bases between. CDR3 length: 12 amino acids. Germline CDR1 LGHNA, CDR2 YSLEER. The CDR3 spells CASSQGRDEQFF. The DNA of the CDR3 is TGCGCCAGCAGCCAAGGGCGGGATGAGCAGTTCTTC.

The J gene is TRBJ2-3, the V gene TRBV6-6; D is tentatively TRBD1 or TRBD2 (5 bases each). Germline lookup yields CDR1 MNHNY and CDR2 SVGAGI (reference sequence). V was pared by 8 bases and J by 6 bases, with 12 bases between. This CDR3 is built from 12 residues. The CDR3 protein is CASRDQWDTQYF. CDR3 coding DNA: TGTGCCAGCCGGGACCAGTGGGATACGCAGTATTTT.

With respect to this clone: The identical CDR3 is also encoded by other nucleotide sequences in the sample. The chain couples TRBV4-3 to TRBJ1-4, with 9 bases identical to TRBD1. CDR3 length: 17 residues. Trimming removed 0 bases from V and 5 bases from J; junction bases left unmatched: 7. CDR1 and CDR2 from the germline V gene are LGHNA and YSLEER. CDR3 DNA: TGCGCCAGCAGCCAAGATGGGTCCGGGACAGGGAATGAAAAACTGTTTTTT. It is translated as CASSQDGSGTGNEKLFF.

The rearrangement uses TRBV27 and TRBJ1-2, with 7 bases lining up with TRBD1. V was pared by 6 bases and J by 7 bases, with 11 bases of the junction left unmatched. Per the germline V gene, CDR1 is MNHEY and CDR2 is SMNVEV (reference sequence). CDR3 length equals 14 residues. Written as DNA, the CDR3 is TGTGCCAGCAGACAGGGGAGGCAGGGCGGTGGCTACACCTTC. This sequence encodes CASRQGRQGGGYTF.

The chain recombines TRBV6-6 with TRBJ1-5; D may be TRBD1 (5 bases). This CDR3 has 14 residues. Trimming stripped 7 bases from V and 7 bases from J, with 17 bases between. Per germline, CDR1 MNHNY and CDR2 SVGAGI (reference sequence). This chain's CDR3 is CASTDGGGWQPQHF. CDR3 nucleotide sequence: TGTGCCAGCACCGATGGGGGGGGATGGCAGCCCCAGCATTTT.

The chain couples TRBV6-6 to TRBJ1-4; 8 nucleotides match TRBD1. CDR3 length: 15 residues. The V gene end was trimmed by 5 bases and the J gene end by 7 bases; junction bases not matched to a gene: 9. Germline CDR1 is MNHNY and CDR2 is SVGAGI (reference sequence). This CDR3 reads CASSAIDRGFEKLFF. DNA of the CDR3: TGTGCCAGCAGTGCGATTGACAGGGGTTTTGAAAAACTGTTTTTT.

The chain uses TRBV27 and TRBJ2-2; D ambiguous. CDR1 is MNHEY and CDR2 is SMNVEV in the germline V gene (reference sequence). CDR3 length equals 12 residues. Trimming stripped 3 bases from V and 6 bases from J, with 5 bases between. CDR3 DNA: TGTGCCAGCAGTTTGTTATCCGGGGAGCTGTTTTTT. Translating gives CASSLLSGELFF.